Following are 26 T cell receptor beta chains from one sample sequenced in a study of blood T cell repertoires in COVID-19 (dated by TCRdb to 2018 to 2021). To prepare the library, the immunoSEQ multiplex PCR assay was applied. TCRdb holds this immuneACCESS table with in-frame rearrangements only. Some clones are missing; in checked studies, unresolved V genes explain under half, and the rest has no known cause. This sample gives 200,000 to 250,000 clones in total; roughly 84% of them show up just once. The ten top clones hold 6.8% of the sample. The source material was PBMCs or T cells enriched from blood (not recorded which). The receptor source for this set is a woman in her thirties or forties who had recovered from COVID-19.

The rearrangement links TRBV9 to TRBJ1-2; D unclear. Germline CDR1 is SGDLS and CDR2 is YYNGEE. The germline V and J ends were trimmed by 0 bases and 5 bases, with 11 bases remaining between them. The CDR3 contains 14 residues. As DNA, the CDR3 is TGTGCCAGCAGCGTAGGGGCAGATATATATGGCTACACCTTC. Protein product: CASSVGADIYGYTF.

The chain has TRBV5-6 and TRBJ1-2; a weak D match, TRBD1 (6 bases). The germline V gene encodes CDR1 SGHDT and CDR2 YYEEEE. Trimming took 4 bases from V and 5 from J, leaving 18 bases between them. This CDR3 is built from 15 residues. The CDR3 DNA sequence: TGTGCCAGCAGCCTTTCTGCCGGGACACGGTATGGCTACACCTTC. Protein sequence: CASSLSAGTRYGYTF.

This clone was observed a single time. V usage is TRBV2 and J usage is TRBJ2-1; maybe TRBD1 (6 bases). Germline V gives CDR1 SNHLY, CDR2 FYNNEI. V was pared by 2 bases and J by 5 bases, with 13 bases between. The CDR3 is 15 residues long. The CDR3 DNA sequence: TGTGCCAGCAGTGAACAGGGACAACCTCACAATGAGCAGTTCTTC. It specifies CASSEQGQPHNEQFF.

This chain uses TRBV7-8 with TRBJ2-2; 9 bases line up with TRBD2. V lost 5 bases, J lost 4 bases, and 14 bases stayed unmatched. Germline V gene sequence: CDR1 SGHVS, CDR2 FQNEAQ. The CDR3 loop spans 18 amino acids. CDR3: CASSGRFSGSSSTGELFF. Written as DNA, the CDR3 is TGTGCCAGCAGCGGCCGGTTTAGCGGGAGTAGTTCCACCGGGGAGCTGTTTTTT.

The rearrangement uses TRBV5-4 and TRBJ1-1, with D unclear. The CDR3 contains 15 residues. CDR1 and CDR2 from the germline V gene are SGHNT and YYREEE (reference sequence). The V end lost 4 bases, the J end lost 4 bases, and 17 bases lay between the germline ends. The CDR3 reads CASSPLGEATTEAFF. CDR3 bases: TGTGCCAGCAGCCCCTTGGGAGAAGCCACCACTGAAGCTTTCTTT.

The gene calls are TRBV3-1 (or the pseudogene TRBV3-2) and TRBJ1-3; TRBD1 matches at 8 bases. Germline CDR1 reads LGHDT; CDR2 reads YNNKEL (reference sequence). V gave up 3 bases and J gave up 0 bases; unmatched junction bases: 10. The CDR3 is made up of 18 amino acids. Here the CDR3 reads CASSHQGAVGVSGNTIYF. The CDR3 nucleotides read TGTGCCAGCAGCCATCAGGGGGCGGTTGGGGTCTCTGGAAACACCATATATTTT.

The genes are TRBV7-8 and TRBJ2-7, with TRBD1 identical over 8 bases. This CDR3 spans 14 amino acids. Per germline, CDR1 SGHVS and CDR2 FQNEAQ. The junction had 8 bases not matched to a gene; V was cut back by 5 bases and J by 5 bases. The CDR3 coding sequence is TGTGCCAGCAGCAGAAGGACAGGGCGCCACGAGCAGTACGTC. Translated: CASSRRTGRHEQYV.

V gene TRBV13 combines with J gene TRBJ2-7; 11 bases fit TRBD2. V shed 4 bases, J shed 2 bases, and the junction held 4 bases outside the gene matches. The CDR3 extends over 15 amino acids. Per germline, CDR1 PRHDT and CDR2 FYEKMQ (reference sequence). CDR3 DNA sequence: TGTGCCAGCAGCTCTAGCGGGAGGCCCACCTACGAGCAGTACTTC. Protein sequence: CASSSSGRPTYEQYF.

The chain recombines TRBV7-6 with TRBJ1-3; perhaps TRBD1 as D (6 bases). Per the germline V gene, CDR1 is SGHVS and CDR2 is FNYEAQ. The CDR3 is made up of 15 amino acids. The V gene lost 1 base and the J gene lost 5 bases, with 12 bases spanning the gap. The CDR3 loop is CASSLGGRGRNTIYF. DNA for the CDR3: TGTGCCAGCAGCTTAGGGGGCAGGGGAAGAAACACCATATATTTT.

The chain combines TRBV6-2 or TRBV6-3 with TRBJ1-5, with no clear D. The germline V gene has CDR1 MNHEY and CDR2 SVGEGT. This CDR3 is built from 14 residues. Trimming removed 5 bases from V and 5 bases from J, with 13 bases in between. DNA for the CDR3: TGTGCCAGCAGTCCCCGACATAGAGATCAGCCCCAGCATTTT. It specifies CASSPRHRDQPQHF.

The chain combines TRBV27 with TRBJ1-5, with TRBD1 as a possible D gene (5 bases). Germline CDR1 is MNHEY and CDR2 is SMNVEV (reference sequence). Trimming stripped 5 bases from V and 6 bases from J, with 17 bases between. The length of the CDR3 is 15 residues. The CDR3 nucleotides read TGTGCCAGCAGTCCGCCGGGACCGGGAGGTCAGCCCCAGCATTTT. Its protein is CASSPPGPGGQPQHF.

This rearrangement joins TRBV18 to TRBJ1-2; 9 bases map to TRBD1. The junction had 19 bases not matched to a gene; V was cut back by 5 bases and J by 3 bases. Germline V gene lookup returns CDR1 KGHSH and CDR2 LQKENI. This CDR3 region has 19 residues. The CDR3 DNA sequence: TGTGCCAGCTCATTTTTGGGCCGGGACAGGGATAGAGCCTACTATGGCTACACCTTC. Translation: CASSFLGRDRDRAYYGYTF.

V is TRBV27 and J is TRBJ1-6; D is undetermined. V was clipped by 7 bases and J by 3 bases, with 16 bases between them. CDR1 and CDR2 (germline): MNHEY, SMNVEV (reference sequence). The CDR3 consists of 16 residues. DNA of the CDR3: TGTGCCAGCACCCCGGGGAGGCTCGACTATAATTCACCCCTCCACTTT. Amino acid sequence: CASTPGRLDYNSPLHF.

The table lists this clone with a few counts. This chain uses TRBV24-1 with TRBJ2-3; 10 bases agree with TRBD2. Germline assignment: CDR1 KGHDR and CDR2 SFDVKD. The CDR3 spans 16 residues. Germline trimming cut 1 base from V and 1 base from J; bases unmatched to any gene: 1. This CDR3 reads CATSDLGTSGTDTQYF. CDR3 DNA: TGTGCCACCAGTGATTTAGGGACTAGCGGCACAGATACGCAGTATTTT.

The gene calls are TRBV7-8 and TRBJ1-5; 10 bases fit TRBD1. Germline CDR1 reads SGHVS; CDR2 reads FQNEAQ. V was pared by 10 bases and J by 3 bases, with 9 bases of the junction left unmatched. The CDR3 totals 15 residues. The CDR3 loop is CATGDRGRINQPQHF. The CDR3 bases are TGTGCCACAGGAGACAGGGGGCGGATCAATCAGCCCCAGCATTTT.

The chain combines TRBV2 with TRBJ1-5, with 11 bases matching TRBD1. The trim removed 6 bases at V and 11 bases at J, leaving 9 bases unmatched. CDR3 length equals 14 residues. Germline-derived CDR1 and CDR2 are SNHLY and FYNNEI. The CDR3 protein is CASRDRGPRGTQHF. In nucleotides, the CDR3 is TGTGCCAGCAGGGACAGGGGGCCCCGGGGGACCCAGCATTTT.

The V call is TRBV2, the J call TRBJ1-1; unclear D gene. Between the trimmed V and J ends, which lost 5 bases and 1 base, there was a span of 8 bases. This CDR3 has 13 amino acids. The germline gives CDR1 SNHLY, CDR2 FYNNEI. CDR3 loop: CASSREENTEAFF. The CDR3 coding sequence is TGTGCCAGCAGTCGCGAGGAGAACACTGAAGCTTTCTTT.

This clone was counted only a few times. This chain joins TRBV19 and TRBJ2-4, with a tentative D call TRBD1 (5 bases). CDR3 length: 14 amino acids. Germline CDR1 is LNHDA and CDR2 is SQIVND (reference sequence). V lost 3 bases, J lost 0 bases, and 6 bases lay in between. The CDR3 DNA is TGTGCCAGTAGTATGACAGTAGCCAAAAACATTCAGTACTTC. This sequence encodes CASSMTVAKNIQYF.

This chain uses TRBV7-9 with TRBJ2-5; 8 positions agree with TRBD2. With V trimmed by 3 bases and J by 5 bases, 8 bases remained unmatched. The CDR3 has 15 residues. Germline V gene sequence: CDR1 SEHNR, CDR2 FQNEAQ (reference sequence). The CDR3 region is CASSFTSGRPETQYF. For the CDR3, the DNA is TGTGCCAGCAGCTTCACTAGCGGCCGACCGGAGACCCAGTACTTC.

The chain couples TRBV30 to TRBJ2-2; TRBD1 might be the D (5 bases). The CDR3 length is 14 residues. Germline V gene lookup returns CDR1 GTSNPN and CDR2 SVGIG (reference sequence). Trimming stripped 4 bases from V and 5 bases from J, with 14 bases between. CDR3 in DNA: TGTGCCTGGAACCAAGACAGTCATACCGGGGAGCTGTTTTTT. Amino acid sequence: CAWNQDSHTGELFF. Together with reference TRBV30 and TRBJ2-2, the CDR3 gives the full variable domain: SQTIHQWPATLVQPVGSPLSLECTVEGTSNPNLYWYRQAAGRGLQLLFYSVGIGQISSEVPQNLSASRPQDRQFILSSKKLLLSDSGFYLCAWNQDSHTGELFFGEGSRLTVL.

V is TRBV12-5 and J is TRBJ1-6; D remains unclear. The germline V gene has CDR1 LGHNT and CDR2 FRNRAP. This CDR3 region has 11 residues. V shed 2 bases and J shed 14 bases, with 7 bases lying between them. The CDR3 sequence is CASGLNPSLHF. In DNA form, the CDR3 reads TGTGCTAGTGGTTTGAATCCGTCCCTCCACTTT.

Here the CDR3 reads CASSQGTPSYGSPLHF. CDR3 in DNA: TGTGCCAGCAGCCAAGGGACACCGAGTTATGGTTCACCCCTCCACTTT. This chain links TRBV14 with TRBJ1-6; TRBD1 is a possible D gene (5 bases). This CDR3 region has 16 residues. V shed 1 base and J shed 9 bases, with 16 bases lying between them. Germline CDR1 is SGHDN and CDR2 is FVKESK.

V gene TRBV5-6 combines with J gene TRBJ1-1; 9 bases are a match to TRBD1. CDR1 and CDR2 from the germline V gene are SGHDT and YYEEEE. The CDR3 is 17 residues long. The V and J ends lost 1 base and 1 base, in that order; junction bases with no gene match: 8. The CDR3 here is CASSLTKRQGGNTEAFF. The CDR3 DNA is TGTGCCAGCAGCTTGACAAAGAGACAGGGGGGGAACACTGAAGCTTTCTTT.

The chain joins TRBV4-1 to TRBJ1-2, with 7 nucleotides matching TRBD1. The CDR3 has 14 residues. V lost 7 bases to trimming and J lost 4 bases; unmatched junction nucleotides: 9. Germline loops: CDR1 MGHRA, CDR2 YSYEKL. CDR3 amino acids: CASTRDSSSYGYTF. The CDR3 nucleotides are TGCGCCAGCACCCGGGACAGTTCATCCTATGGCTACACCTTC.

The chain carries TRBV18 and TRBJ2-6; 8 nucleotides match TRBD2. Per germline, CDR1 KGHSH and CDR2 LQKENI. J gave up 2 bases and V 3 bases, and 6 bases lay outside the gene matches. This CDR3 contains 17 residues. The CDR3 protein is CASSPEREMAGANVLTF. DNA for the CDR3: TGTGCCAGCTCACCCGAGCGGGAGATGGCTGGGGCCAACGTCCTGACTTTC.

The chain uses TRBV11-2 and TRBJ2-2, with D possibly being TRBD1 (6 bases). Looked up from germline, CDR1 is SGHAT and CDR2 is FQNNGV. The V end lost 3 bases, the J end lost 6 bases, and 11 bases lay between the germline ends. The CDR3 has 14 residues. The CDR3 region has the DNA TGTGCCAGCAGCTTGAGGACAGTTTCCGGGGAGCTGTTTTTT. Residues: CASSLRTVSGELFF.